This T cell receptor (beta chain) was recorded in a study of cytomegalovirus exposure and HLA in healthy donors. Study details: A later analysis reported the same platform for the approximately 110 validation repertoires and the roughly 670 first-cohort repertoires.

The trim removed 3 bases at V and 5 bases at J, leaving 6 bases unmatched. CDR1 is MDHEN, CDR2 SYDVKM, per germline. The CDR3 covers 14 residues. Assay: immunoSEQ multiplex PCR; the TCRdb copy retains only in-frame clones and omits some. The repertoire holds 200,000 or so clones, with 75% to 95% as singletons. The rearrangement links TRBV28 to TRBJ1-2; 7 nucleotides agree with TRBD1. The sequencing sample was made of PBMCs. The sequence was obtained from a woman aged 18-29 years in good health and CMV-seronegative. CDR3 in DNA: TGTGCCAGCAGTTTCACAGGGGTGAGGTATGGCTACACCTTC. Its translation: CASSFTGVRYGYTF.